This TCR beta chain was sequenced in a study of beta chain features in type 1 diabetes. This clone has a handful of counts. Per germline, CDR1 SGHDT and CDR2 YYEEEE. V gave up 1 base and J gave up 0 bases, with 6 bases separating them. This CDR3 has 14 amino acids. Expressed TCRB transcripts were sequenced after all isolated RNA was converted to cDNA. TCRdb keeps only in-frame clones here, not all; method: immunoSEQ multiplex PCR. Of roughly 400,000 clones in the sample, roughly 14% are singletons; the top ten hold approximately 0.038%. Material: naive CD4+ T cells from blood. V is TRBV5-6 and J is TRBJ2-3; no definite D call. The receptor was isolated from a young man in good health. CDR3 region: CASSLSQSTDTQYF. The CDR3 DNA is TGTGCCAGCAGCTTGTCTCAGAGCACAGATACGCAGTATTTT.